This TCR beta chain was recovered during a study of blood T cell repertoires in COVID-19. Study-wide background: Acute and convalescent COVID-19 specimens originated in the United States, Italy and Spain. In each case, the material was cDNA or gDNA derived from T cells, B-cell-depleted T cells, or PBMCs.

The CDR3 sequence is 17 residues long. The germline V gene encodes CDR1 MNHEY and CDR2 SMNVEV (reference sequence). The trim removed 5 bases at V and 1 base at J, leaving 4 bases unmatched. Assignment of participants to cohorts was predicated upon participant-reported clinical history. For recovered donors of Cohort 3, there were two negative PCRs, clearance, or symptom resolution. Produced via immunoSEQ multiplex PCR; TCRdb's table is partial and in-frame only. The table shows about 130,000 clones, with 78% occurring only once. V and J are TRBV27 and TRBJ1-6; 11 bases are shared with TRBD1. The sequence was obtained from a woman aged 50 to 60 who had recovered from COVID-19. Material for sequencing was PBMCs or T cells enriched from blood (not recorded which). CDR3 amino acids: CASSQDRGLSYNSPLHF. DNA for the CDR3: TGTGCCAGCAGTCAGGACAGGGGGCTATCCTATAATTCACCCCTCCACTTT.